This TCR beta chain emerged from a study of identical twins. General study points: Invariant populations such as MAIT and iNKT cells could partly muddle zero-insertion analyses.

The CDR3 is made up of 13 amino acids. CDR1 and CDR2 from the germline V gene are DFQATT and SNEGSKA (reference sequence). V was shortened by 4 bases and J by 4 bases, with 8 bases between the two germline ends. In its sample, this clonotype was seen a few times. No antigen is known for it. Template switching created a universal primer site, and the cDNA included unique molecular identifiers. One entry per CDR3 protein, called by TCRdb with MiXCR from the 5' RACE reads. The sample has hundreds of thousands of distinct CDR3 sequences, about 18% seen once. These data were likewise used in another study, on T cells expressing NK-cell markers. From that report: Expanded NKG2C+ T cell clones had unclear HCMV specificity.

The sequence came from a woman aged 18-29 years in good health. The sample comprised PBMCs. The V call is TRBV20-1, the J call TRBJ1-6; no clear D gene. The CDR3 spells CSAMDLYNSPLHF. CDR3 nucleotides: TGCAGTGCTATGGACCTTTATAATTCACCCCTCCACTTT.